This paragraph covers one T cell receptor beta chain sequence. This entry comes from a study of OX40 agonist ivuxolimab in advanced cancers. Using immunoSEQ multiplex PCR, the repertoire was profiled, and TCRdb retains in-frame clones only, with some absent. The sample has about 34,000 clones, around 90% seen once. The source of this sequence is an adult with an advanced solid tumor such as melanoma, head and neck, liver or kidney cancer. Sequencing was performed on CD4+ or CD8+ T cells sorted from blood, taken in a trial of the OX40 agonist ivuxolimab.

CDR3 nucleotides: TGTGCCAGCATCAGGACAGGAACCACAGATACGCAGTATTTT. Translating gives CASIRTGTTDTQYF. The J gene is TRBJ2-3, the V gene TRBV5-6, with 7 bases identical to TRBD1. J was trimmed by 2 bases and V by 6 bases; bases with no gene match: 6. Germline-derived CDR1 and CDR2 are SGHDT and YYEEEE. The CDR3 is made up of 14 amino acids.